Shown below are 14 T cell receptor beta chains from a single sample sequenced in a study of T cell repertoires in cytomegalovirus infection. TCRdb re-analysed the reads in MiXCR, keeping a single row per CDR3 protein. The sample has under 200,000 distinct CDR3 sequences; about a tenth are singletons. Sequencing was carried out using PBMCs. These receptors all stem from a human donor in good health (CMV status not recorded). Some clones in this sample may be carry-over from other donors' samples.

The CDR3 DNA is TGTGCCAGTAGTTTCCCGACAGGGACGAACACCGGGGAGCTGTTTTTT. It encodes CASSFPTGTNTGELFF. The J gene is TRBJ2-2, the V gene TRBV19; 7 nucleotides align to TRBD1. Germline V gene lookup returns CDR1 LNHDA and CDR2 SQIVND (reference sequence). The CDR3 consists of 16 residues. J was trimmed by 0 bases and V by 5 bases; bases with no gene match: 6.

This clonotype was detected only a few times. The chain employs TRBV7-2 and TRBJ1-5; D unclear. Trimming cost V 5 bases and J 4 bases, with 12 bases left between them. This CDR3 is 14 amino acids long. Per the germline V gene, CDR1 is SGHTA and CDR2 is FQGNSA. Here the CDR3 reads CASSRHANNQPQHF. As DNA, the CDR3 is TGTGCCAGCAGCAGACATGCAAATAATCAGCCCCAGCATTTT.

The CDR3 bases are TGCGCCAGCAGCTCGGGACTAGCGGGGGGATTCACAGATACGCAGTATTTT. Translated, it gives CASSSGLAGGFTDTQYF. The chain employs TRBV5-1 and TRBJ2-3; 15 bases line up with TRBD2. The CDR3 spans 17 residues. With V trimmed by 3 bases and J by 2 bases, 4 bases remained unmatched. Germline CDR1 is SGHRS and CDR2 is YFSETQ.

Ten or more counts support this clonotype. The CDR3 bases are TGTGCCAGCAGTTACTGGAAGAAGAAGGGGGTGACGGAAAAACTGTTTTTT. Amino acids: CASSYWKKKGVTEKLFF. The chain recombines TRBV6-2 or TRBV6-3 with TRBJ1-4, with D perhaps TRBD1 (6 bases). The CDR3 runs to 17 residues. Trimming took 1 base from V and 8 from J, leaving 20 bases between them. Germline values: CDR1 MNHEY, CDR2 SVGEGT.

This clonotype was detected many times. CDR3 bases: TGTGCCAGCAGCTTAGAAGTAGGGGGAGGTCAGCCCCAGCATTTT. Translated: CASSLEVGGGQPQHF. The chain carries TRBV7-2 and TRBJ1-5, with D possibly TRBD1 on 6 matching bases. V was pared by 1 base and J by 6 bases, with 13 bases between. Per germline, CDR1 SGHTA and CDR2 FQGNSA. This CDR3 has 15 amino acids.

This clonotype was observed many times. The chain carries TRBV19 and TRBJ1-1; D remains unclear. This CDR3 spans 15 amino acids. CDR1 is LNHDA, CDR2 SQIVND, per germline (reference sequence). Trimming took 1 base from V and 6 from J, leaving 15 bases between them. The CDR3 reads CASSIAGRSWAEAFF. The CDR3 nucleotides are TGTGCCAGTAGTATAGCTGGAAGATCATGGGCTGAAGCTTTCTTT.

This clonotype was found many times. The chain carries TRBV11-2 and TRBJ1-1; D possibly corresponds to TRBD1 (6 bases). V lost 5 bases and J lost 7, with 11 bases in between. The V gene's germline CDR1 is SGHAT and CDR2 FQNNGV. This CDR3 region has 12 residues. CDR3 nucleotide sequence: TGTGCCAGCAGCCCCGACAGGTTTGAAGCTTTCTTT. Translation: CASSPDRFEAFF.

Ten or more counts support this clonotype. The gene calls are TRBV12-3 or TRBV12-4 and TRBJ2-2; D may be TRBD2 (6 bases). The CDR3 is 14 residues long. With 4 bases removed from V and 3 bases from J, the gap between germline ends came to 9 bases. CDR3 in amino acids: CASSYGTYTGELFF. In nucleotides, the CDR3 is TGTGCCAGCAGTTACGGGACTTACACCGGGGAGCTGTTTTTT.

The gene calls are TRBV28 and TRBJ2-1; TRBD2 aligns across 9 bases. Unmatched junction bases numbered 12, after V lost 7 bases and J lost 2 bases. The length of the CDR3 is 17 residues. CDR1 and CDR2 (germline): MDHEN, SYDVKM. In DNA, the CDR3 is TGTGCCAGCACGTTCGGGCGGGAGGGGGGGGCCTACAATGAGCAGTTCTTC. Translated, it gives CASTFGREGGAYNEQFF.

The CDR3 coding sequence is TGTGCCAGCAGCCTAATTCGGGGAGAAGCTTTCTTT. Encoded protein: CASSLIRGEAFF. The chain recombines TRBV14 with TRBJ1-1, with D unresolved. The CDR3 is 12 amino acids. Trimming cost V 4 bases and J 8 bases, with 11 bases left between them. Germline V gene data show CDR1 as SGHDN and CDR2 as FVKESK.

This clonotype was seen more than once but under ten times. This rearrangement joins TRBV20-1 to TRBJ1-1; 10 bases are a match to TRBD1. Germline V gene lookup returns CDR1 DFQATT and CDR2 SNEGSKA (reference sequence). The CDR3 consists of 14 residues. V was pared by 2 bases and J by 9 bases, with 9 bases of the junction left unmatched. The CDR3 sequence: CSARKTGGRLQAFF. CDR3 nucleotides: TGCAGTGCTAGAAAGACAGGGGGCAGGTTGCAAGCTTTCTTT.

V usage is TRBV2 and J usage is TRBJ1-4, with 7 bases that match TRBD1. V lost 6 bases, J lost 8 bases, and 6 bases stayed unmatched. This CDR3 region has 13 residues. The germline gives CDR1 SNHLY, CDR2 FYNNEI. As DNA, the CDR3 is TGTGCCAGCAGGACAGGGTTCCAAGAAAAACTGTTTTTT. Amino acid sequence: CASRTGFQEKLFF.

The table lists this clonotype with many counts. The chain couples TRBV7-8 to TRBJ2-1, with unresolved D. The germline V and J ends were trimmed by 5 bases and 13 bases, with 12 bases remaining between them. The CDR3 has 11 amino acids. Germline V gene lookup returns CDR1 SGHVS and CDR2 FQNEAQ. The CDR3 loop is CASSPNLDQFF. CDR3 nucleotide sequence: TGTGCCAGCAGCCCCAACCTTGATCAGTTCTTC. The complete variable domain, with remaining parts taken from reference TRBV7-8 and TRBJ2-1, reads GAGVSQSPRYKVAKRGQDVALRCDPISGHVSLFWYQQALGQGPEFLTYFQNEAQLDKSGLPSDRFFAERPEGSVSTLKIQRTQQEDSAVYLCASSPNLDQFFGPGTRLTVL.

The V call is TRBV28, the J call TRBJ1-2; no clear D. Germline CDR1 MDHEN, CDR2 SYDVKM. This CDR3 contains 12 residues. The V and J ends lost 3 bases and 4 bases respectively, with 6 bases between them. The CDR3 region has the DNA TGTGCCAGCAGTTTGGGTCCCTATGGCTACACCTTC. Amino acid sequence: CASSLGPYGYTF.